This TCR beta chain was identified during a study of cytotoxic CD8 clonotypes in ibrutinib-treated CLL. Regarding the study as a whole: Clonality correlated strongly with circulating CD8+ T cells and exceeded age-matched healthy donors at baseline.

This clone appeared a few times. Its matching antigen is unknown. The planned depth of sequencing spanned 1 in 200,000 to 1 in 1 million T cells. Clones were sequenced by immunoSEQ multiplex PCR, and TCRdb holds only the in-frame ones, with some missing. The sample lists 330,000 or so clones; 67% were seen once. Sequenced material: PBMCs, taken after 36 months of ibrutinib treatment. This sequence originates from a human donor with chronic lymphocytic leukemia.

DNA of the CDR3: TGTGCCGCCAGCAGTGCGTGGGATCAGCCCCAGCATTTT. This encodes CAASSAWDQPQHF. V is TRBV6-5 and J is TRBJ1-5; D is unresolved. The CDR3 is 13 amino acids. Germline CDR1 and CDR2: MNHEY and SVGAGI. Between the trimmed V and J ends, which lost 11 bases and 5 bases, there was a span of 16 bases.